The clone carrying this T cell receptor (beta chain) came up a few times. What was amplified from RNA transcripts were TCR beta CDR3 regions. The HTBI set primed first-round TCR CDR3 RT-PCR. TCRdb recomputed calls from the multiplex PCR reads with MiXCR, one row per CDR3 protein. Found here are about 98,000 distinct CDR3 sequences, approximately 42% of them singletons; the top ten hold roughly a tenth. These data come from a study of T cells in Graves' hyperthyroidism and ophthalmopathy. Germline V gene data show CDR1 as PRHDT and CDR2 as FYEKMQ (reference sequence). Trimming removed 1 base from V and 6 bases from J, with 11 bases in between. The CDR3 loop spans 14 amino acids.

Sequencing input: peripheral blood or thyroid tissue (not recorded which). The chain is built from TRBV13 and TRBJ2-3; D possibly corresponds to TRBD1 (6 bases). The TCR comes from a woman between 25 and 40 years old with Graves' hyperthyroidism. The CDR3 protein is CASSLESGADTQYF. The CDR3 DNA follows: TGTGCCAGCAGCTTAGAATCAGGGGCGGATACGCAGTATTTT.